This T cell receptor beta chain was sequenced for a study of shared clonotypes between healthy human individuals. General observations from the study: Sequencing depth was a factor that was expected to affect clonotype sharing among donors.

On this clone itself: What it binds is unknown.

Several immunoSEQ plates received, in even portions, the genomic DNA of each subset. Some clones are missing from TCRdb's copy, which holds only in-frame ones; the method was immunoSEQ multiplex PCR. The sample yields fewer than 650,000 clones, around three quarters seen once. The clonotype was recovered from a woman in her 40s in good health. Some clones in this sample may be carry-over from other donors' samples. The sequenced material came from PBMCs.

For the CDR3, the DNA is TGCACCAGCAGCAGTCGAGGTAGGATTGAAGTCTCCTACAATGAGCAGTTCTTC. Translating it yields CTSSSRGRIEVSYNEQFF. This rearrangement joins TRBV1 to TRBJ2-1; the table's D call of TRBD2 was not tested on the DNA. TRBV1 is termed a pseudogene. This CDR3 has 18 amino acids.